This T cell receptor beta chain was retrieved from a study of STAT5B mutations in CD4+ large granular lymphocyte leukemia. At the level of the study: Among healthy controls, a particular HLA allele went with more CDR3 'QG' motifs. Study-wide results and limits: No patients shared main leukemic clonotypes, though roughly 27% appeared at low frequency elsewhere.

Clones were sequenced by immunoSEQ multiplex PCR, and TCRdb holds only the in-frame ones, with some missing. In the table there are tens of thousands of clones, approximately 70% of which are singletons. Trimming cost V 0 bases and J 3 bases, with 16 bases left between them. The CDR3 has 16 residues. Germline V gene lookup returns CDR1 SGDLS and CDR2 YYNGEE. In regard to this clone: The antigen remains unidentified.

The rearrangement uses TRBV9 and TRBJ2-7; D call uncertain. Sequenced material: CD4+ T cells from blood buffy coats. This sequence was found in a human donor in good health. As DNA, the CDR3 is TGTGCCAGCAGCGTAGGCCCCCAGGCCTACCTCTACGAGCAGTACTTC. Its translation: CASSVGPQAYLYEQYF.